These 24 T cell receptor beta chains originate from one sample sequenced in a study of shared clonotypes between healthy human individuals. Here immunoSEQ multiplex PCR was the method, and the copy in TCRdb shows in-frame clones only, minus some. The sample lists about 610,000 clones; approximately 96% were seen once. Naive CD8 cells comprised CD45RO-negative, CCR7-positively selected cells, excluding terminally differentiated effector memory CD45RA+ cells. The sample taken for sequencing was naive CD8+ T cells sorted from blood. The source of these receptors is a woman aged 25 to 39 in good health.

This chain uses TRBV9 with TRBJ2-5, with D possibly being TRBD2 (5 bases). Trimming removed 0 bases at V and 0 bases at J, with 9 bases between. The germline V gene encodes CDR1 SGDLS and CDR2 YYNGEE. There are 15 residues in the CDR3. The CDR3, as DNA: TGTGCCAGCAGCGTAGAAGGGAGAAACCAAGAGACCCAGTACTTC. This translates into CASSVEGRNQETQYF.

The V gene is TRBV27, the J gene TRBJ2-7; the D gene could be TRBD1 or TRBD2 (6 bases each). Germline V gene data show CDR1 as MNHEY and CDR2 as SMNVEV (reference sequence). Trimming cost V 5 bases and J 0 bases, with 14 bases left between them. The CDR3 totals 15 residues. CDR3 in DNA: TGTGCCAGCAGTATCATAGGGGGGACCTCCTACGAGCAGTACTTC. Its translation is CASSIIGGTSYEQYF.

The genes are TRBV2 and TRBJ2-1; D call uncertain. Germline loops: CDR1 SNHLY, CDR2 FYNNEI. V was shortened by 1 base and J by 10 bases, with 14 bases between the two germline ends. The CDR3 spans 14 residues. CDR3 DNA sequence: TGTGCCAGCAGTGAAGTTCCAACTACCCCCGAGCAGTTCTTC. This codes for CASSEVPTTPEQFF.

The J gene is TRBJ1-2, the V gene TRBV5-6; no clear D gene. The CDR3 sequence is 12 residues long. CDR1 and CDR2 from the germline V gene are SGHDT and YYEEEE. Trimming cost V 6 bases and J 7 bases, with 13 bases left between them. The CDR3 reads CASTSSWAGYTF. The CDR3 nucleotides are TGTGCCAGCACCTCCTCATGGGCTGGCTACACCTTC.

J is TRBJ2-1 and V is TRBV5-6; 9 nucleotides agree with TRBD1. In germline, CDR1 is SGHDT, CDR2 YYEEEE. The CDR3 loop spans 15 amino acids. Trimming at V came to 0 bases and at J to 4 bases, leaving 2 bases not matched to a gene. The CDR3 spells CASSLGGTGYNEQFF. CDR3 coding DNA: TGTGCCAGCAGCTTGGGAGGGACAGGGTACAATGAGCAGTTCTTC.

This chain uses TRBV7-9 with TRBJ2-7, with unresolved D. V shed 0 bases and J shed 7 bases, with 4 bases lying between them. CDR3 length: 11 amino acids. CDR1 is SEHNR, CDR2 FQNEAQ, per germline (reference sequence). CDR3 residues: CASSLAIEQYF. CDR3 DNA sequence: TGTGCCAGCAGCTTAGCGATTGAGCAGTACTTC.

Only one count was recorded for this clone. The J gene is TRBJ1-2, the V gene TRBV29-1; TRBD1 might be the D (5 bases). The germline CDR1 and CDR2 sequences are SQVTM and ANQGSEA. The CDR3 runs to 14 residues. V lost 3 bases, J lost 2 bases, and 13 bases lay in between. The CDR3 sequence: CSVDTGGGNYGYTF. The DNA for the CDR3 is TGCAGCGTTGATACGGGGGGAGGGAACTATGGCTACACCTTC.

The chain carries TRBV27 and TRBJ1-1; 9 bases line up with TRBD1. V dropped 8 bases and J dropped 5; count of bases not matched to a gene: 9. Germline V gene sequence: CDR1 MNHEY, CDR2 SMNVEV (reference sequence). The CDR3 sequence is 14 residues long. CDR3 nucleotide sequence: TGTGCCAGCTATACGGGACAGGGCTGGACTGAAGCTTTCTTT. This gives the protein CASYTGQGWTEAFF.

This clone has a single count. The rearrangement uses TRBV5-1 and TRBJ1-2; D remains unclear. The CDR3 length is 16 residues. CDR1 and CDR2 (germline): SGHRS, YFSETQ. V lost 4 bases to trimming and J lost 0 bases, with 16 bases between them. Written as DNA, the CDR3 is TGCGCCAGCAGCCCTTGGACGGAGGGCACTAACTATGGCTACACCTTC. Translated: CASSPWTEGTNYGYTF.

This chain links TRBV9 with TRBJ2-7; TRBD2 aligns across 7 bases. The CDR3 is 14 amino acids. V trimming: 4 bases; J trimming: 4 bases; junction bases outside the gene matches: 8. Germline CDR1 reads SGDLS; CDR2 reads YYNGEE. The DNA for the CDR3 is TGTGCCAGCAGCCCACAGACTAGCAGTTACGAGCAGTACTTC. It encodes CASSPQTSSYEQYF.

CDR3 coding DNA: TGCAGCGTTGTTGGAGGCAATGAGCAGTTCTTC. Protein: CSVVGGNEQFF. This chain uses TRBV29-1 with TRBJ2-1; D is possibly TRBD2 (5 bases). Looked up from germline, CDR1 is SQVTM and CDR2 is ANQGSEA. V lost 4 bases, J lost 6 bases, and 7 bases lay in between. The CDR3 consists of 11 residues.

The chain recombines TRBV19 with TRBJ1-6; D may be TRBD1 (5 bases). The CDR3 runs to 15 residues. Trimming pared 2 bases from V and 7 bases from J, leaving 12 bases between. From germline, CDR1 is LNHDA and CDR2 SQIVND (reference sequence). CDR3 in amino acids: CASSIRGEANSPLHF. The DNA for the CDR3 is TGTGCCAGTAGTATAAGGGGTGAGGCCAATTCACCCCTCCACTTT.

The CDR3 loop reads CASSDGAGAVSDTQYF. The CDR3 DNA follows: TGTGCCAGCAGCGACGGAGCGGGGGCTGTTTCAGATACGCAGTATTTT. V and J are TRBV9 and TRBJ2-3; 8 positions match TRBD2. Germline values: CDR1 SGDLS, CDR2 YYNGEE. The V gene end was trimmed by 3 bases and the J gene end by 4 bases; junction bases not matched to a gene: 10. The CDR3 spans 16 residues.

J is TRBJ2-2 and V is TRBV7-9; 12 bases line up with TRBD2. Germline CDR1 SEHNR, CDR2 FQNEAQ (reference sequence). The length of the CDR3 is 16 residues. The junction had 5 bases not matched to a gene; V was cut back by 3 bases and J by 6 bases. The CDR3 sequence is CASSFWTSGNPGELFF. CDR3 coding DNA: TGTGCCAGCAGCTTTTGGACTAGCGGGAATCCCGGGGAGCTGTTTTTT.

This chain connects TRBV27 to TRBJ2-1; TRBD2 matches 11 bases. The CDR3 loop spans 16 amino acids. V lost 5 bases and J lost 2; bases outside the gene matches: 5. Looked up from germline, CDR1 is MNHEY and CDR2 is SMNVEV (reference sequence). The CDR3 DNA reads TGTGCCAGCAGTGCCGGGACTAGCGGAGCCTACAATGAGCAGTTCTTC. Its translation: CASSAGTSGAYNEQFF.

The chain couples TRBV27 to TRBJ1-2; TRBD1 agrees at 8 bases. The CDR3 sequence is 16 residues long. CDR1 and CDR2 from the germline V gene are MNHEY and SMNVEV (reference sequence). V shed 5 bases, J shed 5 bases, and the junction held 13 bases outside the gene matches. This chain's CDR3 is CASSPGTGGRQYGYTF. The CDR3 DNA reads as TGTGCCAGCAGTCCCGGGACAGGCGGCCGTCAATATGGCTACACCTTC.

Details on this clone: Relative to the germline gene, one junction end is altered; a read error may explain this. The CDR3 sequence is CAIGEDFSYEQYF. DNA for the CDR3: TGTGCCATCGGTGAGGACTTCTCCTACGAGCAGTACTTC. The genes are TRBV10-3 and TRBJ2-7, with D maybe TRBD2 (5 bases). The CDR3 loop spans 13 amino acids. Per germline, CDR1 ENHRY and CDR2 SYGVKD.

This clone appeared a single time. J is TRBJ2-1 and V is TRBV7-9; 10 bases are shared with TRBD1. Unmatched junction bases numbered 3, after V lost 5 bases and J lost 2 bases. The CDR3 consists of 15 residues. Germline V gene lookup returns CDR1 SEHNR and CDR2 FQNEAQ (reference sequence). The CDR3 reads CASSLGQGAYNEQFF. The DNA for the CDR3 is TGTGCCAGCAGCCTCGGACAGGGGGCCTACAATGAGCAGTTCTTC.

The chain couples TRBV7-6 to TRBJ1-4, with TRBD1 matching over 7 bases. With 3 bases clipped from V and 4 bases from J, the junction kept 2 bases outside the gene matches. There are 14 residues in the CDR3. Germline CDR1 is SGHVS and CDR2 is FNYEAQ. This CDR3 reads CASSFRQGNEKLFF. CDR3 bases: TGTGCCAGCAGCTTTCGACAGGGTAATGAAAAACTGTTTTTT.

Only a few counts were recorded for this clone. In the same sample, other DNA sequences code for this CDR3. The CDR3 region is CASSLGSNQPQHF. The CDR3 bases are TGTGCCAGCAGTTTAGGGAGCAATCAGCCCCAGCATTTT. The chain links TRBV27 to TRBJ1-5, with D uncertain. This CDR3 comprises 13 residues. V was shortened by 2 bases and J by 1 base, with 3 bases between the two germline ends. CDR1 is MNHEY, CDR2 SMNVEV, per germline (reference sequence).

Details on this clone: This sample includes further DNA sequences coding for the same CDR3. The rearrangement joins TRBV7-9 to TRBJ2-5; 7 positions agree with TRBD1. Germline CDR1 and CDR2: SEHNR and FQNEAQ (reference sequence). This CDR3 is built from 15 residues. After removal of 2 bases from V and 2 bases from J, the junction contained 5 bases not matched to a gene. The CDR3 nucleotides are TGTGCCAGCAGCTTACGGGACAGCCGGCAAGAGACCCAGTACTTC. Protein: CASSLRDSRQETQYF.

This chain uses TRBV7-2 with TRBJ2-2, with D perhaps TRBD1 (6 bases). CDR3 size: 16 residues. The germline V gene has CDR1 SGHTA and CDR2 FQGNSA. V lost 2 bases to trimming and J lost 5 bases, with 15 bases between them. CDR3 loop: CASSLFFPDSTGELFF. CDR3 coding DNA: TGTGCCAGCAGCTTATTTTTTCCGGACAGTACCGGGGAGCTGTTTTTT.

This CDR3 reads CASSPVTGGLQYF. For the CDR3, the DNA is TGCGCCAGCAGCCCTGTGACAGGGGGGCTTCAGTACTTC. The chain uses TRBV5-1 and TRBJ2-4; TRBD1 agrees at 9 bases. The J segment lost 11 bases and the V segment lost 4 bases, leaving 7 bases of the junction unmatched. CDR1 is SGHRS and CDR2 is YFSETQ in the germline V gene. CDR3 length: 13 amino acids.

On this clone: Other DNA sequences from this sample encode an identical CDR3 as well. Written as DNA, the CDR3 is TGTGCCAGCAGTTTTGGGGAGTCGTACGAGCAGTACTTC. Amino acids: CASSFGESYEQYF. This chain uses TRBV28 with TRBJ2-7, with D maybe TRBD2 (5 bases). Germline CDR1 MDHEN, CDR2 SYDVKM. The CDR3 length is 13 residues. V was trimmed by 3 bases and J by 4 bases, leaving 10 bases between them.